The 10 T cell receptor beta chains presented below share a single source sample, sequenced in a study of CD8 T cells in ankylosing spondylitis. TCRdb ran MiXCR on the 5' RACE reads and lists one entry per CDR3 protein. The sample contains 180,000 or so distinct CDR3 sequences, more than 9% of which appear only once. Sequencing was carried out using blood, either unsorted or a sorted T cell fraction (not recorded which). These receptors were collected from a male donor with ankylosing spondylitis or in good health (not recorded which).

This clonotype was picked up a small number of times. V is TRBV18 and J is TRBJ2-7; TRBD1 matches at 7 bases. Germline values: CDR1 KGHSH, CDR2 LQKENI. This CDR3 comprises 15 residues. Germline trimming cut 6 bases from V and 1 base from J; bases unmatched to any gene: 9. The CDR3 region is CASSRDRVASYEQYF. CDR3 in DNA: TGTGCCAGCTCCCGCGACAGGGTGGCGTCCTACGAGCAGTACTTC.

In its sample, this clonotype was seen a few times. The chain carries TRBV7-9 and TRBJ2-1, with a tentative D call TRBD2 (7 bases). V was trimmed by 1 base and J by 10 bases, leaving 14 bases between them. Germline V CDR1 and CDR2: SEHNR, FQNEAQ (reference sequence). This CDR3 region has 14 residues. DNA for the CDR3: TGTGCCAGCAGCTTAGGAGGGGGGGCAGAGGAGCAGTTCTTC. It encodes CASSLGGGAEEQFF.

About this clonotype: A junction boundary mismatches the germline segment, possibly from a read error. This sequence joins TRBV20-1 and TRBJ2-1; 9 bases are shared with TRBD2. The CDR3 has 17 residues. Per the germline V gene, CDR1 is DFQATT and CDR2 is SNEGSKA (reference sequence). Here the CDR3 DNA reads TGCTGTGCTAGAGATAGGGCTAGCGGGGCCTTCTACAATGAGCAGTTCTTC. This encodes CCARDRASGAFYNEQFF.

This clonotype was detected a few times. The gene calls are TRBV5-1 and TRBJ1-2, with 7 bases matching TRBD1. Germline V gene data show CDR1 as SGHRS and CDR2 as YFSETQ. The CDR3 has 14 residues. Trimming cost V 7 bases and J 0 bases; bases outside gene matches: 6. Here the CDR3 DNA reads TGCGCCAGCGGGGGACAGCCGCCTAACTATGGCTACACCTTC. This translates into CASGGQPPNYGYTF.

This clonotype was recorded at least ten times. This chain connects TRBV29-1 to TRBJ2-5; the match to TRBD1 covers 10 bases. The junction had 8 bases not matched to a gene; V was cut back by 6 bases and J by 4 bases. Germline lookup yields CDR1 SQVTM and CDR2 ANQGSEA. The CDR3 is 14 residues long. CDR3 in DNA: TGCAGCGTACTGCGACGACAGGGGGCAGAGACCCAGTACTTC. Translating gives CSVLRRQGAETQYF.

This clonotype turned up a few times. The J gene is TRBJ1-6, the V gene TRBV10-3; 10 bases map to TRBD1. The CDR3 length is 16 residues. V trimming: 7 bases; J trimming: 3 bases; junction bases outside the gene matches: 6. Germline values: CDR1 ENHRY, CDR2 SYGVKD. CDR3 in DNA: TGTGCCATCACCGATGGGGACAGGGGCTATAATTCACCCCTCCACTTT. Its protein product is CAITDGDRGYNSPLHF.

The rearrangement joins TRBV5-6 to TRBJ2-1, with TRBD2 matching over 10 bases. The CDR3 contains 15 residues. The junction had 3 bases not matched to a gene; V was cut back by 3 bases and J by 3 bases. Germline V gene lookup returns CDR1 SGHDT and CDR2 YYEEEE. CDR3 nucleotides: TGTGCCAGCAGCTACGGACTAGCGGACTACAATGAGCAGTTCTTC. Residues: CASSYGLADYNEQFF.

Sample share makes this clonotype medium-sized. The chain uses TRBV5-1 and TRBJ1-1, with D uncertain. Germline CDR1 is SGHRS and CDR2 is YFSETQ. CDR3 length equals 14 residues. V shed 6 bases and J shed 3 bases, with 15 bases lying between them. The CDR3 DNA is TGCGCCAGCAAAGCAGATCAGAGCCACACTGAAGCTTTCTTT. It is translated as CASKADQSHTEAFF.

This clonotype was found many times. V usage is TRBV3-1 and J usage is TRBJ2-3; no reliable D call. Germline V gene data show CDR1 as LGHDT and CDR2 as YNNKEL (reference sequence). V was clipped by 0 bases and J by 4 bases, with 5 bases between them. This CDR3 comprises 13 residues. CDR3 sequence (DNA): TGTGCCAGCAGCCAAGAGGTAGCAGATACGCAGTATTTT. Translated: CASSQEVADTQYF.

This clonotype was seen many times. J is TRBJ2-7 and V is TRBV12-3 or TRBV12-4, with TRBD2 matching over 10 bases. V shed 5 bases, J shed 0 bases, and the junction held 4 bases outside the gene matches. This CDR3 comprises 15 residues. This CDR3 reads CASSPGTSVSYEQYF. The CDR3 DNA sequence: TGTGCCAGCAGTCCTGGGACTAGCGTCTCCTACGAGCAGTACTTC.